This T cell receptor (beta chain) was obtained from a study of blood T cells in healthy people across ages. Study in general: About one barcoded TCR beta cDNA was captured per two T cells. Overall study results and limits: Naive T cell percentage showed a strong correlation with TCR beta diversity. Naive and antigen-experienced cells were not separated, limiting conclusive comparison.

Then a second PCR, running roughly 7 to 11 cycles, was carried out with a sample-barcoded 5' primer and a J-beta primer mix. TCRdb re-called the 5' RACE reads with MiXCR, one entry per CDR3 protein. The sample includes 1,500,000 or so distinct CDR3 sequences, approximately 39% of them seen just once. Details on this clonotype: Its specificity is unknown. One end of the junction does not line up with germline, which may come from a read error.

Every participating donor contributed 8 to 10 milliliters of peripheral blood through a draw. The sequencing input was blood. The clonotype was recovered from a young woman in good health.

The CDR3 sequence is CACSLDGPWEYF. In DNA, the CDR3 is TGTGCCTGCAGCTTAGACGGCCCCTGGGAGTACTTC. V and J are TRBV7-9 and TRBJ2-7; D not resolved. CDR3 length: 12 amino acids. Germline V CDR1 and CDR2: SEHNR, FQNEAQ (reference sequence).